This T cell receptor (beta chain) was sequenced in a study of vaccination and CD4 T cells after COVID-19 (dated by TCRdb to 2021 to 2024). Concerning the study at large: Every convalescent patient had a positive nasal swab PCR test for SARS-CoV-2, with mild disease in several patients and severe disease in one. Six males and four females were included in the convalescent cohort, with two Hispanic individuals, seven Caucasians, two Asians and one multiracial person represented. Participants received two doses of either the Pfizer-BioNTech BNT162b2 vaccine (n=8) or the Moderna mRNA-1273 vaccine (n=2). Post-COVID blood samples from convalescent patients were collected a median of roughly 100 days after diagnosis, with a range of about 35 to 180 days. The time from the second vaccine dose to post-vaccine blood sampling had a median of roughly 70 days and ranged from roughly 12 to 241 days. A few convalescent patients gave samples both early after vaccination (day 14) and late after vaccination (days 161 to 241). Culture stimuli were overlapping spike peptide pools from SARS-CoV-2 and from the common cold coronaviruses HCoV-NL63, HCoV-OC43 and HCoV-229E. Control cultures used a CEFX viral epitope pool as positive control, an HIV-1 Nef peptide pool as negative control, or no peptide. In ten to eleven COVID-19 convalescent patients and a few infection-naive healthy vaccine recipients, the spike-specific CD4+ TCR repertoire before mRNA vaccination was compared with the repertoire after mRNA vaccination.

The time point tag for this specimen amounts to: late sampling 161 to 241 days after vaccination in a few convalescent patients. The intended sense of this specimen's treatment or condition label: approximately 11-day PBMC culture with coronavirus spike peptide pools or control peptides (ViraFEST assay). The study used the ViraFEST assay, which expanded antigen-specific T cells with peptide pools and then identified expanded clonotypes by TCR sequencing. The positive SARS-CoV-2 PCR tests of the convalescent patients were dated from March to December 2020, before the Alpha, Beta and Delta variants emerged in the United States. Each well held approximately 2 million PBMCs cultured in IMDM containing about 5% human AB serum and 9 to 10 IU/ml IL-2, with 8 to 10 ug/ml peptide pools added. Half of the culture medium was replaced with fresh IL-2-containing medium on days 3 and 7. After roughly 9 days of culture, CD4+ T cells were isolated by negative selection with the EasySep CD4+ T cell isolation kit. PBMCs were separated from whole blood using Ficoll-Paque Plus gradient centrifugation and then either used fresh or cryopreserved at -140C. Triplicate wells were generally used for each culture condition.

The library was obtained by PCR. At the Johns Hopkins FTIC core, DNA from the cultured CD4+ T cells underwent TCR sequencing with the Oncomine TCR Beta short-read assay. The QIAamp micro DNA kit was used to extract genomic DNA from the cultured CD4+ T cells. The Oncomine TCR Beta libraries from cultured CD4+ T cells were pooled using unique dual indexes and then sequenced on an Illumina iSeq 100. Per the source publication's procedure: Non-productive sequences were removed, and CDR3s not starting with C, not ending with F or W, or shorter than 7 amino acids were discarded. The MANAFEST web application identified antigen-specific clonotypes by comparing peptide-stimulated wells against reference wells and other culture wells. To be called positive, a clone needed an FDR below 0.05, an odds ratio above 5, and a productive frequency above 0.1% in at least two of three replicate wells. A clonotype counted as cross-reactive if it showed significant expansion both in the SARS-CoV-2 spike wells and in at least one common cold coronavirus spike condition. Using R version 3.6.1, CDR3 homology was evaluated through Levenshtein distances (stringdist) along with unrooted phylogenetic trees (ape). TCRdb ran its own pipeline on the public reads, namely fastp trimming at Q25 and MiXCR clone calling, and kept in-frame beta chains. Merged by CDR3 protein, the rows form single entries marked with the most common genes and DNA. These V and J calls are TCRdb output, not the study's own analysis. This sample lists 20,000 to 25,000 distinct CDR3 sequences; 30% to 35% were detected once. The ten largest clones represent roughly 9% of the sample.

Broad study findings and their caveats: In convalescent patients, a median 86.3% of post-vaccine SARS-CoV-2-reactive clones were detected only after vaccination, and vaccine-specific priming was suggested by this finding. The median number of SARS-CoV-2-reactive clonotypes rose from approximately 20 after infection to approximately 41 after vaccination, but the change was not significant. The study included relatively few convalescent patients and did not analyze early timepoints after natural infection. Of the vaccine-specific clones found in convalescent patients, nearly all (304 of 307) were mono-reactive for SARS-CoV-2 spike instead of being cross-reactive with common cold coronaviruses.

As regards this clonotype: No cognate antigen has been identified for it. Nothing much larger sits one base from this clone, and base qualities are not available.

Specimen: CD4+ T cells from blood, cultured in vitro, collected about 7 months after SARS-CoV-2 vaccination. The TCR was taken from a human donor who had recovered from COVID-19.

The CDR3 here reads CASSPTGAGYTIYF. The nucleotide sequence reads as follows: TGTGCCAGCAGTCCGACAGGGGCCGGTTACACCATATATTTT. The V and J genes are TRBV28 and TRBJ1-3; 8 bases in the middle match TRBD1. Per the germline V gene, MDHEN is the CDR1 and SYDVKM is the CDR2. There are 14 amino acids in the CDR3, from cysteine to phenylalanine inclusive. The entry retains the CDR3 DNA only, 42 bases that are in frame from base 1. At the junction V is shortened by 5 bases and J by 8 bases; bases outside the gene matches: 8.